This entry describes one TCR beta chain. Its specificity is unknown. The data are from a study of cytomegalovirus exposure and HLA in healthy donors. Findings and limits, study-wide: Cytomegalovirus association was listed for about 150 TCR beta chains.

This CDR3 contains 17 residues. The ends were cut back, 3 bases at V and 9 bases at J, with 24 bases in the middle. Per germline, CDR1 SGHVS and CDR2 FQNEAQ. With 60 Vbeta and 13 Jbeta primers, the PCR was carried out. Clones were read by immunoSEQ multiplex PCR, and TCRdb kept only the in-frame ones, dropping some. This repertoire shows roughly 71,000 clones, around 73% found once; its top ten account for 2.5% to 3.5%. What was sequenced was PBMCs. This clonotype originated in a girl under 18 in good health and CMV-seropositive. This chain connects TRBV7-8 to TRBJ2-1; a possible D gene is TRBD2 (6 bases). The CDR3 coding sequence is TGTGCCAGCAGCTTCCCCTCGAAACTAGCCAAGAAGGGTGAGCAGTTCTTC. This gives the protein CASSFPSKLAKKGEQFF.